The 32 T cell receptor beta chains below were found in one sample sequenced in a study of T cell responses to AZD1222 COVID-19 vaccine. Profiled with immunoSEQ multiplex PCR; TCRdb holds only in-frame clones, not every one. The sample holds about 70,000 clones, about 85% seen once. The material was peripheral blood, obtained on day 0 of AZD1222 vaccination. Receptor source: an adult in good health.

The CDR3 spells CASSLRPRQADNFF. The CDR3 DNA sequence: TGTGCCAGCAGTTTAAGGCCCCGACAGGCCGATAATTTCTTT. V gene TRBV28 combines with J gene TRBJ1-1, with a weak D call TRBD1 (6 bases). The CDR3 loop spans 14 amino acids. Between the trimmed V and J ends, which lost 2 bases and 13 bases, there was a span of 20 bases. Per germline, CDR1 MDHEN and CDR2 SYDVKM.

The genes are TRBV6-5 and TRBJ1-2, with TRBD1 as a possible D gene (6 bases). Trimming took off 8 bases at V and 8 bases at J, with 21 bases between the two ends. Germline V gives CDR1 MNHEY, CDR2 SVGAGI. This CDR3 contains 14 residues. The CDR3, as DNA: TGTGCCAGCGGCTACAGGGAGGGAACTAAGGGCTACACCTTC. Its translation: CASGYREGTKGYTF.

This clone was recorded once. This chain joins TRBV6-4 and TRBJ2-1; 13 bases are shared with TRBD2. V was pared by 3 bases and J by 8 bases, with 4 bases of the junction left unmatched. This CDR3 spans 15 amino acids. Germline values: CDR1 MRHNA, CDR2 SNTAGT. CDR3 sequence reads: CASSEGLAGSHEQFF. The DNA of the CDR3 is TGTGCCAGCAGTGAGGGACTAGCGGGATCCCATGAGCAGTTCTTC.

The chain couples TRBV6-5 to TRBJ2-5; perhaps TRBD2 as D (5 bases). Trimming shortened V by 4 bases and J by 0 bases, and 12 bases separated the two germline ends. This CDR3 has 15 residues. Germline CDR1 reads MNHEY; CDR2 reads SVGAGI. DNA for the CDR3: TGTGCCAGCAGTTCATTACTAGAGTACCAAGAGACCCAGTACTTC. Residues: CASSSLLEYQETQYF.

This chain connects TRBV6-5 to TRBJ2-2, with D possibly being TRBD1 (5 bases). CDR3 length: 13 residues. V was shortened by 6 bases and J by 11 bases, with 16 bases between the two germline ends. Looked up from germline, CDR1 is MNHEY and CDR2 is SVGAGI. CDR3 DNA sequence: TGTGCCAGCAGCCCGCAGGGCGGCGGAGAGCTGTTTTTT. Translating gives CASSPQGGGELFF.

V and J are TRBV3-1 (or the pseudogene TRBV3-2) and TRBJ2-3; TRBD2 matches 8 bases. This CDR3 has 15 amino acids. The junction had 10 bases not matched to a gene; V was cut back by 5 bases and J by 6 bases. CDR1 LGHDT and CDR2 YNNKEL come from the germline V gene (reference sequence). Here the CDR3 reads CASSISGLGDDTQYF. CDR3 bases: TGTGCCAGCAGCATATCGGGACTAGGAGATGATACGCAGTATTTT.

This chain joins TRBV6-6 and TRBJ1-2; D possibly corresponds to TRBD1 (5 bases). The germline CDR1 and CDR2 sequences are MNHNY and SVGAGI (reference sequence). CDR3 length: 15 amino acids. Trimming removed 4 bases from V and 2 bases from J, with 14 bases in between. CDR3 nucleotide sequence: TGTGCCAGCAGTTTCCCTTTAGGGGAGAACTATGGCTACACCTTC. Amino acids: CASSFPLGENYGYTF.

The genes are TRBV10-2 and TRBJ1-1; the D gene is possibly TRBD1 (5 bases). The V gene's germline CDR1 is WSHSY and CDR2 SAAADI. Between the trimmed V and J ends, which lost 6 bases and 3 bases, there was a span of 11 bases. The CDR3 spans 13 residues. CDR3 sequence: CASRWQGDTEAFF. In nucleotides, the CDR3 is TGCGCCAGCAGGTGGCAGGGTGACACTGAAGCTTTCTTT.

The genes are TRBV27 and TRBJ2-2; a weak D match, TRBD1 (5 bases). CDR1 and CDR2 from the germline V gene are MNHEY and SMNVEV (reference sequence). There are 13 residues in the CDR3. The V gene lost 6 bases and the J gene lost 6 bases, with 11 bases spanning the gap. The CDR3 loop reads CASRTGEAGELFF. DNA of the CDR3: TGTGCCAGCAGAACAGGAGAAGCCGGGGAGCTGTTTTTT.

V and J are TRBV3-1 (or the pseudogene TRBV3-2) and TRBJ2-3; D is perhaps TRBD1 (6 bases). Trimming removed 8 bases at V and 4 bases at J, with 13 bases between. Per germline, CDR1 LGHDT and CDR2 YNNKEL (reference sequence). The CDR3 covers 13 residues. The CDR3 reads CASSKGDADTQYF. CDR3 sequence (DNA): TGTGCCAGCTCCAAGGGGGATGCAGATACGCAGTATTTT.

The CDR3 coding sequence is TGCGCCAGCAGCTTCGAGGGACCCTACGAGCAGTACTTC. Translation gives CASSFEGPYEQYF. The chain employs TRBV5-1 and TRBJ2-7; D may be TRBD1 or TRBD2 (5 bases each). CDR1 is SGHRS, CDR2 YFSETQ, per germline. The CDR3 has 13 residues. V gave up 2 bases and J gave up 2 bases, with 8 bases separating them. The full variable domain, its missing parts supplied by reference TRBV5-1 and TRBJ2-7, is KAGVTQTPRYLIKTRGQQVTLSCSPISGHRSVSWYQQTPGQGLQFLFEYFSETQRNKGNFPGRFSGRQFSNSRSEMNVSTLELGDSALYLCASSFEGPYEQYFGPGTRLTVT.

The rearrangement joins TRBV4-1 to TRBJ1-5; 9 bases agree with TRBD1. The germline gives CDR1 MGHRA, CDR2 YSYEKL. V shed 1 base and J 6 bases; nucleotides not matched to a gene: 4. The CDR3 consists of 15 residues. The CDR3, as DNA: TGCGCCAGCAGCCAAGGGGGACAGGGAGGTCAGCCCCAGCATTTT. This sequence encodes CASSQGGQGGQPQHF.

The V and J genes are TRBV5-1 and TRBJ2-3; 13 nucleotides match TRBD2. The V gene end was trimmed by 0 bases and the J gene end by 2 bases; junction bases not matched to a gene: 3. Germline CDR1 and CDR2: SGHRS and YFSETQ. There are 17 residues in the CDR3. The CDR3, as DNA: TGCGCCAGCAGCTTGGAACTAGCGGGAGGGCACACAGATACGCAGTATTTT. Translation gives CASSLELAGGHTDTQYF.

A single count supports this clone. The V gene is TRBV5-6, the J gene TRBJ2-1; 9 nucleotides line up with TRBD2. V lost 3 bases, J lost 0 bases, and 13 bases stayed unmatched. The germline gives CDR1 SGHDT, CDR2 YYEEEE. CDR3 length: 19 residues. The CDR3: CASSSPRAGGRSSYNEQFF. In DNA, the CDR3 is TGTGCCAGCAGCTCCCCAAGGGCGGGAGGGCGGAGCTCCTACAATGAGCAGTTCTTC.

The CDR3 DNA reads TGCGCCAGCAGCCAAGATCGGAGTTCGAATGAGCAGTTCTTC. Amino acid sequence: CASSQDRSSNEQFF. The rearrangement links TRBV4-1 to TRBJ2-1; the D is unclear. CDR3 length: 14 residues. V was clipped by 0 bases and J by 7 bases, with 10 bases between them. Germline V gene sequence: CDR1 MGHRA, CDR2 YSYEKL.

This chain connects TRBV18 to TRBJ1-3, with unresolved D. Trimming shortened V by 6 bases and J by 4 bases, and 13 bases separated the two germline ends. The CDR3 is 14 residues long. In germline, CDR1 is KGHSH, CDR2 LQKENI. CDR3 nucleotide sequence: TGTGCCAGCTCGAAGGTGGGGATCGGAAACACCATATATTTT. Its translation: CASSKVGIGNTIYF.

The rearrangement uses TRBV24-1 and TRBJ2-1; D is perhaps TRBD2 (6 bases). Germline loops: CDR1 KGHDR, CDR2 SFDVKD. The germline V and J ends were trimmed by 3 bases and 7 bases, with 9 bases remaining between them. The CDR3 covers 13 residues. CDR3 sequence (DNA): TGTGCCACCAGTGATGGGAGGAAGAATGAGCAGTTCTTC. Translating gives CATSDGRKNEQFF.

The rearrangement links TRBV5-6 to TRBJ1-1; D is unresolved. V was pared by 4 bases and J by 5 bases, with 12 bases between. CDR3 length: 13 amino acids. Germline CDR1 and CDR2: SGHDT and YYEEEE. The DNA of the CDR3 is TGTGCCAGCAGCCTACCTCCCTGGACTGAAGCTTTCTTT. This encodes CASSLPPWTEAFF. Full variable domain (outside the CDR3, taken from reference TRBV5-6 and TRBJ1-1): DAGVTQSPTHLIKTRGQQVTLRCSPKSGHDTVSWYQQALGQGPQFIFQYYEEEERQRGNFPDRFSGHQFPNYSSELNVNALLLGDSALYLCASSLPPWTEAFFGQGTRLTVV.

This clone was picked up many times. The rearrangement links TRBV5-1 to TRBJ2-6; D uncertain. CDR1 SGHRS and CDR2 YFSETQ come from the germline V gene. V was shortened by 0 bases and J by 0 bases, with 7 bases between the two germline ends. There are 16 residues in the CDR3. DNA of the CDR3: TGCGCCAGCAGCTTGGCACAGTTCTCTGGGGCCAACGTCCTGACTTTC. Amino acids: CASSLAQFSGANVLTF.

This clone showed up just once. The chain's CDR3 is CASSISGVSGNTIYF. CDR3 nucleotide sequence: TGTGCCAGTAGTATTTCCGGGGTCTCTGGAAACACCATATATTTT. V and J are TRBV19 and TRBJ1-3, with D hard to call. V was cut by 3 bases and J by 0 bases, with 9 bases left in between. The CDR3 is made up of 15 amino acids. CDR1 and CDR2 (germline): LNHDA, SQIVND (reference sequence).

This clone was detected only once. This rearrangement joins TRBV11-2 to TRBJ1-6, with D uncertain. Germline values: CDR1 SGHAT, CDR2 FQNNGV. CDR3 length: 15 residues. The V gene lost 3 bases and the J gene lost 7 bases, with 13 bases spanning the gap. CDR3 nucleotides: TGTGCCAGCAGCTTCGCTGCTTCGCCCAATTCACCCCTCCACTTT. Translating it yields CASSFAASPNSPLHF.

The chain carries TRBV19 and TRBJ1-2; D perhaps matches TRBD1 (6 bases). Trimming took 8 bases from V and 6 from J, leaving 13 bases between them. CDR1 and CDR2 from the germline V gene are LNHDA and SQIVND (reference sequence). This CDR3 is 12 amino acids long. The CDR3 protein is CASFWGAHGYTF. The DNA for the CDR3 is TGTGCCAGTTTTTGGGGGGCGCATGGCTACACCTTC.

This chain's CDR3 is CASSIGLGQGPKPQHF. The CDR3 region has the DNA TGTGCCAGTAGTATTGGACTGGGACAGGGGCCGAAGCCCCAGCATTTT. This sequence joins TRBV19 and TRBJ1-5, with 10 positions matching TRBD1. The germline V gene has CDR1 LNHDA and CDR2 SQIVND (reference sequence). The length of the CDR3 is 16 residues. V lost 3 bases and J lost 8; bases outside the gene matches: 10.

J is TRBJ2-3 and V is TRBV7-2; TRBD2 is a possible D gene (7 bases). V was shortened by 1 base and J by 4 bases, with 12 bases between the two germline ends. This CDR3 contains 15 residues. Germline V lookup: CDR1 SGHTA, CDR2 FQGNSA. CDR3 sequence reads: CASSLGGGGPDTQYF. The CDR3 DNA reads as TGTGCCAGCAGCTTAGGCGGCGGGGGCCCAGATACGCAGTATTTT.

The rearrangement links TRBV19 to TRBJ1-2, with 8 bases aligning to TRBD1. The V segment lost 5 bases and the J segment 7 bases; nucleotides outside the gene matches: 6. Germline-derived CDR1 and CDR2 are LNHDA and SQIVND (reference sequence). The CDR3 runs 13 residues. This CDR3 is CASSVGQEGGYTF. The CDR3 nucleotides are TGTGCCAGTAGTGTGGGACAGGAGGGTGGCTACACCTTC.

The chain has TRBV9 and TRBJ2-1; possible D gene TRBD2, 5 bases. The CDR3 is 14 amino acids. The germline gives CDR1 SGDLS, CDR2 YYNGEE. V was shortened by 3 bases and J by 4 bases, with 11 bases between the two germline ends. As DNA, the CDR3 is TGTGCCAGCAGCGGCCGGACTGTTTACAATGAGCAGTTCTTC. This sequence encodes CASSGRTVYNEQFF.

This chain joins TRBV18 and TRBJ2-5, with TRBD2 matching 8 bases. CDR3 size: 16 residues. With 4 bases clipped from V and 4 bases from J, the junction kept 11 bases outside the gene matches. From germline, CDR1 is KGHSH and CDR2 LQKENI. CDR3 residues: CASSRRTSPGIETQYF. The CDR3 DNA follows: TGTGCCAGCTCACGAAGGACTAGCCCCGGGATAGAGACCCAGTACTTC.

The V gene is TRBV6-2 or TRBV6-3, the J gene TRBJ1-4, with TRBD1 matching over 7 bases. This CDR3 spans 15 amino acids. Germline CDR1 reads MNHEY; CDR2 reads SVGEGT. V lost 4 bases to trimming and J lost 5 bases; unmatched junction nucleotides: 7. CDR3 sequence: CASSSPDRANEKLFF. CDR3 nucleotides: TGTGCCAGCAGTTCTCCTGACAGGGCCAATGAAAAACTGTTTTTT.

The chain combines TRBV29-1 with TRBJ1-1, with D possibly TRBD1 on 5 matching bases. The CDR3 runs 11 residues. V lost 4 bases, J lost 7 bases, and 10 bases lay in between. CDR1 SQVTM and CDR2 ANQGSEA come from the germline V gene. This CDR3 is CSVGRGYEAFF. CDR3 sequence (DNA): TGCAGCGTTGGGAGGGGTTATGAAGCTTTCTTT.

The chain carries TRBV6-1 and TRBJ1-2; no firm D call. Per germline, CDR1 MNHNS and CDR2 SASEGT. V was shortened by 3 bases and J by 4 bases, with 18 bases between the two germline ends. This CDR3 region has 16 residues. The CDR3 is CASSDRNRGWGYGYTF. CDR3 bases: TGTGCCAGCAGTGATCGGAATCGTGGGTGGGGCTATGGCTACACCTTC.

As DNA, the CDR3 is TGTGCCAGCAGTGTACGAGAGAGTTCACCCCTCCACTTT. Translating gives CASSVRESSPLHF. This sequence joins TRBV25-1 and TRBJ1-6; D remains ambiguous. Trimming took off 4 bases at V and 9 bases at J, with 10 bases between the two ends. In germline, CDR1 is MGHDK, CDR2 SYGVNS. The CDR3 spans 13 residues.

The chain has TRBV3-1 (or the pseudogene TRBV3-2) and TRBJ1-4; D not resolved. The CDR3 contains 16 residues. Germline V CDR1 and CDR2: LGHDT, YNNKEL (reference sequence). V was trimmed by 0 bases and J by 3 bases, leaving 11 bases between them. Written as DNA, the CDR3 is TGTGCCAGCAGCCAAGAGCCCCCTTATCCTAATGAAAAACTGTTTTTT. This encodes CASSQEPPYPNEKLFF.